The 11 T cell receptor beta chains reported below all come from one sample, sequenced in a study of T cell repertoires in cytomegalovirus infection. These receptors' antigens are unknown. TCRdb recomputed calls from the reads with MiXCR, one row per CDR3 protein. This table holds 700,000 to 850,000 distinct CDR3 sequences, around a third found once. The source was cultured CD8+ T cells from PBMCs, collected from culture after CMV antigen stimulation. The receptors were gathered from a human donor in good health (CMV status not recorded). Some clones in this sample may be carry-over from other donors' samples.

Details on this clonotype: The junction departs from germline at one end; a sequencing error may be responsible. The chain joins TRBV14 to TRBJ1-1, with D possibly matching TRBD1 (6 bases). Germline CDR1 reads SGHDN; CDR2 reads FVKESK. The CDR3 length is 15 residues. The CDR3 DNA reads TGTGCCAGCAGCCCCGGGACAACCATGAACACTAAAGCTTTCTTT. Translated: CASSPGTTMNTKAFF.

The V call is TRBV7-9, the J call TRBJ2-1; D uncertain. The CDR3 sequence is 14 residues long. V was cut by 3 bases and J by 10 bases, with 16 bases left in between. The germline V gene encodes CDR1 SEHNR and CDR2 FQNEAQ (reference sequence). The DNA of the CDR3 is TGTGCCAGCAGCTTGTCCCGGGTGATAGAGGAGCAGTTCTTC. It is translated as CASSLSRVIEEQFF.

V and J are TRBV7-6 and TRBJ2-5; D is perhaps TRBD1 (6 bases). Germline CDR1 is SGHVS and CDR2 is FNYEAQ. Deletions cut 3 bases from V and 1 base from J, with 15 bases between. The CDR3 totals 16 residues. CDR3 in amino acids: CASSFFRAQGQETQYF. CDR3 DNA: TGTGCCAGCAGCTTTTTCAGGGCACAGGGCCAAGAGACCCAGTACTTC.

This chain uses TRBV4-3 with TRBJ2-1; D is unclear. CDR1 and CDR2 (germline): LGHNA, YSLEER. CDR3 length equals 14 residues. V was shortened by 3 bases and J by 2 bases, with 8 bases between the two germline ends. CDR3 loop: CASSHIGPYNEQFF. In nucleotides, the CDR3 is TGCGCCAGCAGCCATATCGGCCCCTACAATGAGCAGTTCTTC.

This clonotype turned up a few times. V is TRBV6-1 and J is TRBJ2-7; perhaps TRBD2 as D (6 bases). The CDR3 has 14 amino acids. Germline V lookup: CDR1 MNHNS, CDR2 SASEGT. V shed 4 bases and J shed 7 bases, with 17 bases lying between them. CDR3 coding DNA: TGTGCCAGCAGTGTGTCACTAGCCGCGGGTGAGCAGTACTTC. This codes for CASSVSLAAGEQYF.

This clonotype was recorded a few times. The rearrangement links TRBV6-6 to TRBJ2-2; 7 bases are shared with TRBD2. The CDR3 consists of 16 residues. Trimming removed 2 bases from V and 7 bases from J; junction bases left unmatched: 10. Looked up from germline, CDR1 is MNHNY and CDR2 is SVGAGI (reference sequence). The CDR3 loop reads CASSYRPGGYSGELFF. CDR3 sequence (DNA): TGTGCCAGCAGTTACCGTCCGGGGGGATATAGCGGGGAGCTGTTTTTT.

This clonotype showed up many times. V gene TRBV5-6 combines with J gene TRBJ1-1, with no clear D. Trimming pared 7 bases from V and 1 base from J, leaving 8 bases between. CDR1 is SGHDT and CDR2 is YYEEEE in the germline V gene. The CDR3 consists of 12 residues. The chain's CDR3 is CASQDPNTEAFF. The CDR3 DNA sequence: TGTGCCAGCCAGGATCCGAACACTGAAGCTTTCTTT.

The chain links TRBV12-3 or TRBV12-4 to TRBJ2-3; 10 bases map to TRBD1. There are 16 residues in the CDR3. V gave up 5 bases and J gave up 2 bases; unmatched junction bases: 7. The CDR3 protein is CASSMTGGEPTDTQYF. In nucleotides, the CDR3 is TGTGCCAGCAGTATGACAGGGGGCGAACCCACAGATACGCAGTATTTT.

The V call is TRBV7-9, the J call TRBJ2-1; 7 positions match TRBD2. The CDR3 contains 13 residues. Germline V gene lookup returns CDR1 SEHNR and CDR2 FQNEAQ (reference sequence). V lost 6 bases, J lost 7 bases, and 6 bases stayed unmatched. The CDR3 spells CASSYLSGNEQFF. The CDR3 DNA reads as TGTGCCAGCAGTTACCTTAGCGGGAATGAGCAGTTCTTC.

V is TRBV6-5 and J is TRBJ1-6; no clear D gene. The germline CDR1 and CDR2 sequences are MNHEY and SVGAGI. The V gene lost 2 bases and the J gene lost 9 bases, with 14 bases spanning the gap. The CDR3 is 15 residues long. The CDR3 sequence is CASSYPGPGGSPLHF. The CDR3 region has the DNA TGTGCCAGCAGTTACCCCGGCCCCGGCGGTTCACCCCTCCACTTT.

The chain employs TRBV6-8 and TRBJ2-7, with D possibly matching TRBD2 (6 bases). The CDR3 loop spans 15 amino acids. Germline V gives CDR1 MNHGY, CDR2 SAAAGT. Trimming pared 0 bases from V and 2 bases from J, leaving 11 bases between. This CDR3 is CASSYSAGTTYEQYF. CDR3 bases: TGTGCCAGCAGTTACTCGGCGGGGACCACCTACGAGCAGTACTTC.